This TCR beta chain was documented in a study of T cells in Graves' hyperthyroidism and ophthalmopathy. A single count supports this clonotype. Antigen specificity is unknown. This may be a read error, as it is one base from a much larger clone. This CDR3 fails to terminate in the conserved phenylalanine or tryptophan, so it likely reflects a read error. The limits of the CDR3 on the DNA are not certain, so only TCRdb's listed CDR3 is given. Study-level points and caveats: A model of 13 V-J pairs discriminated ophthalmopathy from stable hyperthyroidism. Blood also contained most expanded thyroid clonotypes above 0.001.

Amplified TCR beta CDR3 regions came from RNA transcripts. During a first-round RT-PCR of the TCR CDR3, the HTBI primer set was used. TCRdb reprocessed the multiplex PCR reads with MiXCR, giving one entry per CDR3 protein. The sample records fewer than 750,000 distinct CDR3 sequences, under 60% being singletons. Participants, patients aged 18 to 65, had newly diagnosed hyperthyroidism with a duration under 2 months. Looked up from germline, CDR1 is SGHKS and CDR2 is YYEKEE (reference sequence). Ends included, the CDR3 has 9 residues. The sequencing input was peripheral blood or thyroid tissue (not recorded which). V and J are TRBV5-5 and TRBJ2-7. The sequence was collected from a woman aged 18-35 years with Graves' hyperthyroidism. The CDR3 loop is CAGSLVPNE.